What follows is one T cell receptor (beta chain) and its context. This specimen comes from a study of blood T cell repertoires in COVID-19. Overall study context: In each case, the material was cDNA or gDNA derived from T cells, B-cell-depleted T cells, or PBMCs.

Per the original methods: Estimated nucleated cell counts came from reference gene primer amplification. Here immunoSEQ multiplex PCR was the method, and the copy in TCRdb shows in-frame clones only, minus some. V and J calls and clone size are given by that table; D and trimming were obtained from the DNA. The sample shows over 150,000 clones, more than 75% of them seen only once. The CDR3 length is 12 residues. J was trimmed by 4 bases and V by 7 bases; bases with no gene match: 1. The sequence was collected from a middle-aged man who had recovered from COVID-19. The chain combines TRBV12-3 or TRBV12-4 with TRBJ2-1; 7 positions match TRBD1. The material sequenced was peripheral blood. DNA for the CDR3: TGTGCCAGCAAGGGACAGTACAATGAGCAGTTCTTC. Translated, it gives CASKGQYNEQFF.